A selection of T cell receptor beta chains follows, all from one sample in a study of blood T cells in healthy people across ages. Using its own MiXCR run on the 5' RACE reads, TCRdb lists one record per CDR3 protein. The sample has under 850,000 distinct CDR3 sequences, 36% seen once; the top ten hold under 15%. Sequencing was carried out using blood. These receptors came from a man younger than 35 in good health. Both conserved end residues are part of each CDR3. Fields, in order: J gene, clone size, D gene, V gene, CDR3 DNA, CDR3 protein. D genes are given only for firm matches. Clone size appears in some rows only: once, few, many, or a class for an expanded clone.

TRBJ2-1 | . | TRBD2 | TRBV4-2 | TGTGCCAGCAGTCTCCCCCAAACTAGCGGGAGCTACAATGAGCAGTTCTTC | CASSLPQTSGSYNEQFF
TRBJ1-2 | few | TRBD1 | TRBV12-3/TRBV12-4 | TGTGCCAGCACCGTGACAGGGGCGAACTATGGCTACACCTTC | CASTVTGANYGYTF
TRBJ2-5 | . | . | TRBV7-9 | TGTGCCAGCCTCCGGGAAAGCTGGGCTGAGCAGTACTTC | CASLRESWAEQYF
TRBJ1-1 | . | . | TRBV14 | TGTGCCAGCAGCCTCAGGACGCTCAGGTACCGTGCTTTCTTT | CASSLRTLRYRAFF
TRBJ1-5 | . | . | TRBV5-5 | TGTGCCAGCAGCCCACTGAGCAATCAGCCCCAGCATTTT | CASSPLSNQPQHF
TRBJ2-5 | . | . | TRBV29-1 | TGCAGCGTTGAACGACGGTCCCAAGAGACCCAGTACTTC | CSVERRSQETQYF
TRBJ2-3 | few | . | TRBV12-3/TRBV12-4 | TGTGCCAGCAGTTTAATTGCAGATGCGCAGTATTTT | CASSLIADAQYF
TRBJ2-3 | few | TRBD1 | TRBV6-2/TRBV6-3 | TGTGCCAGCAAGCCAGGGACAGACACAGATACGCAGTATTTT | CASKPGTDTDTQYF
TRBJ1-5 | many | . | TRBV7-2 | TGTGCCAGCAGCTTAGTAACGGGGCCCCAGCATTTT | CASSLVTGPQHF
TRBJ2-5 | . | . | TRBV9 | TGTGCCAGCAGCGAATCCGGGATCATCAATGAGCAGTACTTC | CASSESGIINEQYF
TRBJ2-5 | . | . | TRBV7-2 | TGTGCCAGCAGCTTAGATCTTCGAGCAGCCTCAGAGACCCAGTACTTC | CASSLDLRAASETQYF
TRBJ2-3 | . | TRBD2 | TRBV7-2 | TGTGCCAGCAGCTTAGCGGGGACTAATCCAGATACGCAGTATTTT | CASSLAGTNPDTQYF
TRBJ2-7 | . | . | TRBV5-1 | TGCGCCAGCAGCTTGGCGTCAGGGGGGTCCTACAATGAGCAGTACTTC | CASSLASGGSYNEQYF
TRBJ2-7 | once | . | TRBV18 | TGTGCCAGCTCACCCCGGACACCCTGCAATGAGCAGTACTTC | CASSPRTPCNEQYF
TRBJ2-7 | few | TRBD2 | TRBV20-1 | TGCAGTGCTTCCGTCAGCGGGGGATACGAGCAGTACTTC | CSASVSGGYEQYF
TRBJ1-4 | . | TRBD1 | TRBV20-1 | TGCAGTGCGAAACAGGGGACAACTAATGAAAAACTGTTTTTT | CSAKQGTTNEKLFF
TRBJ2-7 | . | TRBD1 | TRBV7-2 | TGTGCCAGCAGCTTTAGAAGGACAGGGGGGGACGAGCAGTACTTC | CASSFRRTGGDEQYF
TRBJ1-1 | few | . | TRBV9 | TGTGCCAGCAGCCCGTCCAGGATCGGTGAAGCTTTCTTT | CASSPSRIGEAFF
TRBJ1-2 | . | TRBD1 | TRBV4-1 | TGCGCCAGCAGCCAGGATCAGGGGGTTATGCATGGCTACACCTTC | CASSQDQGVMHGYTF
TRBJ2-4 | many | . | TRBV4-3 | TGCGCCAGCAGCCAAGATCGAGGTTCGAACATTCAGTACTTC | CASSQDRGSNIQYF
TRBJ2-3 | many | TRBD2 | TRBV20-1 | TGCAGTGCTGCGGGGGGCCTACCAGTAACTAGCACAGATACGCAGTATTTT | CSAAGGLPVTSTDTQYF
TRBJ2-1 | . | TRBD2 | TRBV7-9 | TGTGCCAGCAGCTTAGATTATCTAGCGGGAGGCCGGCAGTTCTTC | CASSLDYLAGGRQFF
TRBJ1-2 | few | . | TRBV29-1 | TGCAGCGTTGAAGCAGGACAAGCATATGGCTACACCTTC | CSVEAGQAYGYTF
TRBJ2-1 | few | . | TRBV12-3/TRBV12-4 | TGTGCCAGCAGAGGGGGGGTCGGTGAGCAGTTCTTC | CASRGGVGEQFF
TRBJ2-3 | . | . | TRBV5-1 | TGCGCCAGCAGGGGTGGACGACCCTCACAAGATACGCAGTATTTT | CASRGGRPSQDTQYF
TRBJ1-5 | . | . | TRBV7-2 | TGTGCCAGCAGCTTAGGAGTCCGGGGAAAGCCCCAGCATTTT | CASSLGVRGKPQHF
TRBJ2-7 | . | . | TRBV27 | TGTGCCAGCAGTTTATCCCGGGTCAGAATCGAGCAGTACTTC | CASSLSRVRIEQYF
TRBJ2-3 | many | TRBD2 | TRBV11-2 | TGTGCCAGCAGCCCATTTGGGCTAGCGGCTAGCACAGATACGCAGTATTTT | CASSPFGLAASTDTQYF
TRBJ1-3 | . | . | TRBV7-9 | TGTGCCAGCAGCTTAAACCTCCGGACCATCTCTGGAAACACCATATATTTT | CASSLNLRTISGNTIYF
TRBJ2-7 | . | TRBD1 | TRBV7-9 | TGTGCCAGCAGCCTGGGGACAGGTCCCTCCTACAATGAGCAGTACTTC | CASSLGTGPSYNEQYF
TRBJ2-3 | many | . | TRBV29-1 | TGCAGCGTTGAACCGGACGCCGAATACACAGATACGCAGTATTTT | CSVEPDAEYTDTQYF
TRBJ1-1 | . | . | TRBV29-1 | TGCGGCGTTGAAGATACGTTGGGGCAAGCTTTCTTT | CGVEDTLGQAFF
TRBJ1-5 | . | . | TRBV7-9 | TGTGCCGGCAGCACCGGAGGCTCTCGGGGTAGTCAGCCCCAGCATTTT | CAGSTGGSRGSQPQHF
TRBJ2-5 | . | . | TRBV12-3/TRBV12-4 | TGTGCCAGCAGTTTAGATGCCGGAGGGGGGAAGGGAGAGACCCAGTACTTC | CASSLDAGGGKGETQYF
TRBJ2-1 | many | TRBD2 | TRBV2 | TGTGCCAGCAGTGCAAGGGCTAGCGGCGTCTCCTACAATGAGCAGTTCTTC | CASSARASGVSYNEQFF
TRBJ1-2 | . | . | TRBV28 | TGTGCCAGCAGTCCCTCAGGTAGGACCCATCCCCCCTATGGCTACACCTTC | CASSPSGRTHPPYGYTF
TRBJ1-5 | . | TRBD1 | TRBV2 | TGTGCCAGCAGGGACAGGGGGACCGACAATCAGCCCCAGCATTTT | CASRDRGTDNQPQHF
TRBJ1-4 | few | . | TRBV6-5 | TGTGCCACCTCGGGACAAGCTAATGAAAAACTGTTTTTT | CATSGQANEKLFF
TRBJ2-7 | . | TRBD2 | TRBV19 | TGTGCCAGTAGTGGTGTCGGGGGGAGCTCCTACGAGCAGTACTTC | CASSGVGGSSYEQYF
TRBJ2-4 | many | . | TRBV5-1 | TGCGCCAGCAGCCCCCTAGACTTAGCCAAAAACATTCAGTACTTC | CASSPLDLAKNIQYF
TRBJ2-1 | few | . | TRBV5-6 | TGTGCCAGCAGCTGGGGTCCCCAGGGGAACGGGCAAAATGAGCAGTTCTTC | CASSWGPQGNGQNEQFF
TRBJ2-3 | few | . | TRBV5-6 | TGTGCCAGCAGCTTGGGGGTTAGGACAGATACGCAGTATTTT | CASSLGVRTDTQYF
TRBJ2-7 | . | . | TRBV4-1 | TGCGCCACCGGGAGTTCCAATGAGCAGTACTTC | CATGSSNEQYF
TRBJ2-5 | few | TRBD2 | TRBV6-2/TRBV6-3 | TGTGCCAGCCTTGCGGGACTAGAAGAGACCCAGTACTTC | CASLAGLEETQYF
TRBJ1-4 | many | TRBD1 | TRBV20-1 | TGCAGTGCCTTGGACAGGGCTAATGAAAAACTGTTTTTT | CSALDRANEKLFF
TRBJ2-3 | . | TRBD2 | TRBV20-1 | TGCAGTGCTAGAGGGTCACTAGCGGGGGGGCTTCCCACAGATACGCAGTATTTT | CSARGSLAGGLPTDTQYF